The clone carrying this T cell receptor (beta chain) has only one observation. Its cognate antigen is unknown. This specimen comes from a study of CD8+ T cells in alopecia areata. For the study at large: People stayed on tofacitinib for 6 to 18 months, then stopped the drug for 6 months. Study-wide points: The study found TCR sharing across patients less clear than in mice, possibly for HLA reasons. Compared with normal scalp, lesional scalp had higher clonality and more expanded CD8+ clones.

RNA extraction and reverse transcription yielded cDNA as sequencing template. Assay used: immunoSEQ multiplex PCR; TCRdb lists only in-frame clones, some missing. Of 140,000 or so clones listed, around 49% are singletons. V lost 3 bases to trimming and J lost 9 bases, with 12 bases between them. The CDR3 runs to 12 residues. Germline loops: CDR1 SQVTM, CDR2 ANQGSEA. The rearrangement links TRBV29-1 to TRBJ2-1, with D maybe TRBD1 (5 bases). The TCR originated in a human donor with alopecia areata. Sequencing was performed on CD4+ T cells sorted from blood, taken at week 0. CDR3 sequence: CSVDSRVGEQFF. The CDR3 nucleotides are TGCAGCGTTGATAGCAGGGTAGGTGAGCAGTTCTTC.